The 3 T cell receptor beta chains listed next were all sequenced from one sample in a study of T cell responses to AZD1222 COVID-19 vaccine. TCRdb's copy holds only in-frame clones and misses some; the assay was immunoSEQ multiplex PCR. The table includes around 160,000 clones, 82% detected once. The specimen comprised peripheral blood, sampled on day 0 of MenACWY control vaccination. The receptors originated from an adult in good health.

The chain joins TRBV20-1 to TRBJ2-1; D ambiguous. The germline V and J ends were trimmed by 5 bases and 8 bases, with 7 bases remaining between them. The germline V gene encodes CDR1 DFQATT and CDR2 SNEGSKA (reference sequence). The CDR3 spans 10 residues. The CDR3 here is CSASPHEQFF. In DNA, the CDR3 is TGCAGTGCTTCCCCCCATGAGCAGTTCTTC.

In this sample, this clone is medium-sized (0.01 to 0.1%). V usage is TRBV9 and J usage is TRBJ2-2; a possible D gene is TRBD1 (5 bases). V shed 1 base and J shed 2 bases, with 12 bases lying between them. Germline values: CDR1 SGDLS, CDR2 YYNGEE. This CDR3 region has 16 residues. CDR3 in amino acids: CASSVFLGPNTGELFF. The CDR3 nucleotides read TGTGCCAGCAGCGTATTCTTGGGGCCAAACACCGGGGAGCTGTTTTTT.

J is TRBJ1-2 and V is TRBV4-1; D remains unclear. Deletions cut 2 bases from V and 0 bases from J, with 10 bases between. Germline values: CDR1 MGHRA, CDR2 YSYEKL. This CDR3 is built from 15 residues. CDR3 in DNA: TGCGCCAGCAGCCAAAGGGATAGGACTAACTATGGCTACACCTTC. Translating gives CASSQRDRTNYGYTF.